The 6 T cell receptor beta chains below come from one sample, sequenced in a study of blood T cell repertoires in COVID-19. Some clones are missing from TCRdb's copy, which holds only in-frame ones; the method was immunoSEQ multiplex PCR. The sample contains approximately 240,000 clones, roughly 87% of which appear only once. Specimen: PBMCs or T cells enriched from blood (not recorded which). The source is a woman under 40 with acute COVID-19.

CDR3 sequence reads: CASSSARRRGQETQYF. CDR3 in DNA: TGTGCCAGCAGCTCCGCACGGCGGAGAGGGCAAGAGACCCAGTACTTC. V and J are TRBV5-6 and TRBJ2-5, with a possible D match to TRBD2 (5 bases). Germline V gene data show CDR1 as SGHDT and CDR2 as YYEEEE. Trimming cost V 3 bases and J 2 bases, with 17 bases left between them. The CDR3 spans 16 residues.

The V gene is TRBV27, the J gene TRBJ2-3; D perhaps matches TRBD2 (6 bases). CDR1 MNHEY and CDR2 SMNVEV come from the germline V gene (reference sequence). V dropped 8 bases and J dropped 2 bases, with 17 bases sitting between them. The CDR3 extends over 15 amino acids. This chain's CDR3 is CASGLLGLNTDTQYF. CDR3 bases: TGTGCCAGCGGCCTCTTGGGACTCAACACAGATACGCAGTATTTT.

The J gene is TRBJ1-2, the V gene TRBV19; 7 positions match TRBD1. Looked up from germline, CDR1 is LNHDA and CDR2 is SQIVND (reference sequence). V lost 6 bases and J lost 8; bases outside the gene matches: 0. The CDR3 sequence is 10 residues long. CDR3 sequence: CASRGGGYTF. CDR3 bases: TGTGCCAGTAGAGGGGGCGGCTACACCTTC.

The J gene is TRBJ1-6, the V gene TRBV3-1 (or the pseudogene TRBV3-2); D ambiguous. V was clipped by 4 bases and J by 8 bases, with 9 bases between them. CDR3 length equals 13 residues. Germline CDR1 LGHDT, CDR2 YNNKEL (reference sequence). This CDR3 reads CASSPSRDSPLHF. CDR3 nucleotides: TGTGCCAGCAGCCCGAGTCGGGATTCACCCCTCCACTTT.

This rearrangement joins TRBV18 to TRBJ2-1; TRBD2 aligns across 8 bases. The V and J ends lost 0 bases and 2 bases, in that order; junction bases with no gene match: 3. CDR3 length equals 16 residues. Germline CDR1 reads KGHSH; CDR2 reads LQKENI. The CDR3 nucleotides are TGTGCCAGCTCACCACCCGCGGGAGGCGCCTACAATGAGCAGTTCTTC. This translates into CASSPPAGGAYNEQFF.

V and J are TRBV12-3 or TRBV12-4 and TRBJ2-1, with a weak D call TRBD2 (6 bases). V dropped 0 bases and J dropped 8 bases, with 8 bases sitting between them. CDR3 length: 13 amino acids. The CDR3, as DNA: TGTGCCAGCAGTTTAGCATGGGGGGATGAGCAGTTCTTC. It specifies CASSLAWGDEQFF.